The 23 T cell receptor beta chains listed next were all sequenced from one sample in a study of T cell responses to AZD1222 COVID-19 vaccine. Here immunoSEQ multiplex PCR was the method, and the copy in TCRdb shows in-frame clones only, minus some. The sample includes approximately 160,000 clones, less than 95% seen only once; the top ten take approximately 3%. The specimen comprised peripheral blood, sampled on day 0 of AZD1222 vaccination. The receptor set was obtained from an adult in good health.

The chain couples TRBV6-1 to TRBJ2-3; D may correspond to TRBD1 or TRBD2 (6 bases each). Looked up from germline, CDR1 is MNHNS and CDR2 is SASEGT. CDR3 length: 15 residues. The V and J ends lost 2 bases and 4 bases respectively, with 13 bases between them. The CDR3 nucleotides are TGTGCCAGCAGTGAACCAGGGGTAGCGGCAGATACGCAGTATTTT. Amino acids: CASSEPGVAADTQYF.

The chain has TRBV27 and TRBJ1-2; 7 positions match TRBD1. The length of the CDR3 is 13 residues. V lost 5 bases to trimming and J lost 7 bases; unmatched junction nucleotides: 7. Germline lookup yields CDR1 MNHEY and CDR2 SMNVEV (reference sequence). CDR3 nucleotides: TGTGCCAGCAGTCTTAACAGGGGAGGTGGCTACACCTTC. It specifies CASSLNRGGGYTF.

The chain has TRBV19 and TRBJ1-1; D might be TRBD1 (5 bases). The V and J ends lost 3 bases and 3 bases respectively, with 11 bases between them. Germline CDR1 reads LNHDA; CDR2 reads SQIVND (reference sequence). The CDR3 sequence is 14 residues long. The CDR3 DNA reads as TGTGCCAGTAGTATCATGGGGGGGTACACTGAAGCTTTCTTT. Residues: CASSIMGGYTEAFF.

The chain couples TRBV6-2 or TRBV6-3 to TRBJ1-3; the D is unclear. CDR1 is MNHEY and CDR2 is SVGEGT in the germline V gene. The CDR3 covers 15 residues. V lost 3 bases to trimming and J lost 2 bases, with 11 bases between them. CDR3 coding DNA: TGTGCCAGCAGTTATGACGGGTCAACTGGAAACACCATATATTTT. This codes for CASSYDGSTGNTIYF.

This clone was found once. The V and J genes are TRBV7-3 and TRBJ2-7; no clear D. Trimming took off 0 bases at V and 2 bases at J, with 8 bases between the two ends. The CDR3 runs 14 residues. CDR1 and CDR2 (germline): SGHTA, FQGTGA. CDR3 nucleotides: TGTGCCAGCAGCTTAACCCCGGGCCCCTACGAGCAGTACTTC. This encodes CASSLTPGPYEQYF.

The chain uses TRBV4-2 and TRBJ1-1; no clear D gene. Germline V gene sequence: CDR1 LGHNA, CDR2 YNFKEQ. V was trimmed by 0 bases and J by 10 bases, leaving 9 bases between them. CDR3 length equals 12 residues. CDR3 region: CASSQEDRPAFF. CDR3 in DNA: TGTGCCAGCAGCCAAGAAGATCGCCCAGCTTTCTTT.

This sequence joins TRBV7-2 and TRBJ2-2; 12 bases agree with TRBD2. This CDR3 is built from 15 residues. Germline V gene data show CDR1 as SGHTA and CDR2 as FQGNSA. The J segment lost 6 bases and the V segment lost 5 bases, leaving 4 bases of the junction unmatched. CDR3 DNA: TGTGCCAGCAGCCAACTAGCGGGGGGCCCCGGGGAGCTGTTTTTT. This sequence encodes CASSQLAGGPGELFF.

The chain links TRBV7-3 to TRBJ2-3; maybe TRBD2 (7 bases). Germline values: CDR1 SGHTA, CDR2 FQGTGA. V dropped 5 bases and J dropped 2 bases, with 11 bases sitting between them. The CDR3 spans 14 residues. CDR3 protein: CASSPGGPTDTQYF. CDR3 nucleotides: TGTGCCAGCAGCCCCGGGGGGCCCACAGATACGCAGTATTTT.

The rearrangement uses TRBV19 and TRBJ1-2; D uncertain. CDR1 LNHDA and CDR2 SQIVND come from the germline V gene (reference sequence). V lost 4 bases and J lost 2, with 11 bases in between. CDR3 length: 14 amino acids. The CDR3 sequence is CASSSRILNYGYTF. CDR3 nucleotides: TGTGCCAGTAGTAGCCGGATACTAAACTATGGCTACACCTTC.

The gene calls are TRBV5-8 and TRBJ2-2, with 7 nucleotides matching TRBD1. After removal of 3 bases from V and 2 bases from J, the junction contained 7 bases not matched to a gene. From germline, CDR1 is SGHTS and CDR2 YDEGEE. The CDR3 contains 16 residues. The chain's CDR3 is CASSSGTELNTGELFF. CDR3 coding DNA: TGTGCCAGCAGCTCCGGGACAGAACTAAACACCGGGGAGCTGTTTTTT.

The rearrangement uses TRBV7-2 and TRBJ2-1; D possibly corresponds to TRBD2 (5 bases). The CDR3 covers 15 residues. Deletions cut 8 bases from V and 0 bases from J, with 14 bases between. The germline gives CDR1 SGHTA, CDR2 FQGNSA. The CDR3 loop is CASLLEGYSYNEQFF. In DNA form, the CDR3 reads TGTGCCAGCCTCTTAGAGGGATACTCCTACAATGAGCAGTTCTTC.

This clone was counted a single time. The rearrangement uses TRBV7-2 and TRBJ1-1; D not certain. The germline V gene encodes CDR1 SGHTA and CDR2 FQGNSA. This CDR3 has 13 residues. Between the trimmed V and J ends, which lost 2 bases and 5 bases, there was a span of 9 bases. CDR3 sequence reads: CASSLRGWTEAFF. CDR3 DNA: TGTGCCAGCAGCTTAAGAGGGTGGACTGAAGCTTTCTTT.

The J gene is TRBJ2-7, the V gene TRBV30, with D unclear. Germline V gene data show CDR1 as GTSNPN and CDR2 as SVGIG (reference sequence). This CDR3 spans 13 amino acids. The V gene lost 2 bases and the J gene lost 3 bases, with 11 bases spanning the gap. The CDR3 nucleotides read TGTGCCTGGAGTAGAAGACTTGACTACGAGCAGTACTTC. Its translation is CAWSRRLDYEQYF. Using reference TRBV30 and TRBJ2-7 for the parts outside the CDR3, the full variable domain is SQTIHQWPATLVQPVGSPLSLECTVEGTSNPNLYWYRQAAGRGLQLLFYSVGIGQISSEVPQNLSASRPQDRQFILSSKKLLLSDSGFYLCAWSRRLDYEQYFGPGTRLTVT.

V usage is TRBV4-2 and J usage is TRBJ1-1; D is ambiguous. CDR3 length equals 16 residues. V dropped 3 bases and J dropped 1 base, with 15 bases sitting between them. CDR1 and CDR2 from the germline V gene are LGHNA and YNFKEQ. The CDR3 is CASSQPGPGGNTEAFF. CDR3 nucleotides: TGTGCCAGCAGCCAGCCTGGTCCGGGCGGGAACACTGAAGCTTTCTTT.

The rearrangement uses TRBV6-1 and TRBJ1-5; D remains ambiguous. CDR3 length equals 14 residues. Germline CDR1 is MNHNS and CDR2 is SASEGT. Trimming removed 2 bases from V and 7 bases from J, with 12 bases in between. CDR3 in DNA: TGTGCCAGCAGTGAAAGAGGCCTATCCCAGCCCCAGCATTTT. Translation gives CASSERGLSQPQHF.

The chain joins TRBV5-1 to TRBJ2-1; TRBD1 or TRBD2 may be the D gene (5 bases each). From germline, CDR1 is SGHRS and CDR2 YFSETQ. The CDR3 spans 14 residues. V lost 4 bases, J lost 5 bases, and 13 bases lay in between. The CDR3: CASSAAGTHNEQFF. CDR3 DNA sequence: TGCGCCAGCAGCGCGGCCGGGACCCACAATGAGCAGTTCTTC.

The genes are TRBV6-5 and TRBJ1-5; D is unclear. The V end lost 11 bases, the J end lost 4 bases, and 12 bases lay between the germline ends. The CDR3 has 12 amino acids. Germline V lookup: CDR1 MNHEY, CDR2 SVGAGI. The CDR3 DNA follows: TGTGCCGCTTCGGGTCCTAATCAGCCCCAGCATTTT. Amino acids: CAASGPNQPQHF.

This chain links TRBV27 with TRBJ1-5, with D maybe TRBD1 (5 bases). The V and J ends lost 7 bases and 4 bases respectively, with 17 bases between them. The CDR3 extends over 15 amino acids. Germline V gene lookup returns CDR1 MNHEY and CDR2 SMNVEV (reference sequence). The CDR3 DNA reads TGTGCCAGCACGGGAACCGGGGCGAGTAATCAGCCCCAGCATTTT. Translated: CASTGTGASNQPQHF.

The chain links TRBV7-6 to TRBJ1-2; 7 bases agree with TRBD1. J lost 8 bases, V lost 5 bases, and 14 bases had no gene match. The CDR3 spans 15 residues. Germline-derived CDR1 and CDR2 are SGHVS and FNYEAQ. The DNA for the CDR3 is TGTGCCAGCAGCCCCCGGACAGGCTGGGACGGAGGCTACACCTTC. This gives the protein CASSPRTGWDGGYTF. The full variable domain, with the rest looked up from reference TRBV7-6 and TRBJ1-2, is GAGVSQSPRYKVTKRGQDVALRCDPISGHVSLYWYRQALGQGPEFLTYFNYEAQQDKSGLPNDRFSAERPEGSISTLTIQRTEQRDSAMYRCASSPRTGWDGGYTFGSGTRLTVV.

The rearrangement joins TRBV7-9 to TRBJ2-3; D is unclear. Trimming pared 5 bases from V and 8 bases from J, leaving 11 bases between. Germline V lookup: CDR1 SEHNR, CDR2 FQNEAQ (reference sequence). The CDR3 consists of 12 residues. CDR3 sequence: CASSPVVGTQYF. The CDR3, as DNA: TGTGCCAGCAGCCCGGTCGTCGGTACGCAGTATTTT.

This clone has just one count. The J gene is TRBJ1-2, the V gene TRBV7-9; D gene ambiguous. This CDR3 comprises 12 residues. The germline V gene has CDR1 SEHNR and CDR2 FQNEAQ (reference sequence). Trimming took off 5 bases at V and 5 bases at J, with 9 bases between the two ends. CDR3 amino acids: CASSAGPYGYTF. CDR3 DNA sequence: TGTGCCAGCAGCGCGGGCCCTTATGGCTACACCTTC.

The CDR3 DNA is TGTGCCAGCAGGGGCCACTTCAACTATGGCTACACCTTC. Its translation is CASRGHFNYGYTF. This chain connects TRBV28 to TRBJ1-2; no definite D call. V lost 6 bases to trimming and J lost 2 bases, with 10 bases between them. CDR3 size: 13 residues. Germline CDR1 and CDR2: MDHEN and SYDVKM.

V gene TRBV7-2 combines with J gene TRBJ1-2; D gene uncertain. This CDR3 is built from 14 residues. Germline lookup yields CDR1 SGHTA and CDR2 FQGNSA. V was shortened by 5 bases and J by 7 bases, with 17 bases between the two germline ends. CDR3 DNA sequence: TGTGCCAGCAGCCCAATGCCGGGAGGTCCTGGCTACACCTTC. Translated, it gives CASSPMPGGPGYTF.